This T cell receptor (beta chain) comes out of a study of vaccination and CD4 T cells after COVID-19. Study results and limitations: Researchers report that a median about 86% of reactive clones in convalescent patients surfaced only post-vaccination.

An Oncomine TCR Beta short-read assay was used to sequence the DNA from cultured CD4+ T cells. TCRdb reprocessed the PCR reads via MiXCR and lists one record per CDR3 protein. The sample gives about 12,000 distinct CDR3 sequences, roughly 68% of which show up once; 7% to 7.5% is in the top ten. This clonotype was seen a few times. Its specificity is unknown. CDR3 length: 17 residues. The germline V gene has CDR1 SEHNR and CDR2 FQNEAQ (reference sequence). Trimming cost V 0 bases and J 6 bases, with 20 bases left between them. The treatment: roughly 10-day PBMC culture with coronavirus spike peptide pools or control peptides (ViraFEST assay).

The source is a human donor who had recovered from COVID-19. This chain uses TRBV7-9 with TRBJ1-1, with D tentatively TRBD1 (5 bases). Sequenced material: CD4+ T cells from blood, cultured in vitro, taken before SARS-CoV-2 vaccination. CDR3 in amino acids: CASSLASGRAGRAEAFF. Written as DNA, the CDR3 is TGTGCCAGCAGCTTAGCATCGGGTCGGGCAGGGCGGGCTGAAGCTTTCTTT. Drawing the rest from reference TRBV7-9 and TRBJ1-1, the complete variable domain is DTGVSQNPRHKITKRGQNVTFRCDPISEHNRLYWYRQTLGQGPEFLTYFQNEAQLEKSRLLSDRFSAERPKGSFSTLEIQRTEQGDSAMYLCASSLASGRAGRAEAFFGQGTRLTVV.